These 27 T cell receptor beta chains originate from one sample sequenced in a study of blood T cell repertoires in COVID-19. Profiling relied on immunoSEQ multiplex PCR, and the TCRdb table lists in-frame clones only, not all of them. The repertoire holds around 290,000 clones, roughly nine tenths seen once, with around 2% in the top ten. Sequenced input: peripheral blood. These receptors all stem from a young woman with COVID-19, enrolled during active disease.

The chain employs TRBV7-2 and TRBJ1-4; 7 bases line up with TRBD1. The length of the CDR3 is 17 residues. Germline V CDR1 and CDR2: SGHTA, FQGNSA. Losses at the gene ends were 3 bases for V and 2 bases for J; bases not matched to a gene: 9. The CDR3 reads CASSLGNRGITNEKLFF. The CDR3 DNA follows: TGTGCCAGCAGCTTGGGAAACAGGGGTATCACTAATGAAAAACTGTTTTTT.

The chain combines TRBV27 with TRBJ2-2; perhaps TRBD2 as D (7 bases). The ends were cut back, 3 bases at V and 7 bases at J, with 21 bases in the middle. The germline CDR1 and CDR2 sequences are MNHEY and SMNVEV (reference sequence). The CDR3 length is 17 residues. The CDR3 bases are TGTGCCAGCAGTTTCCTCTCGTTTCGGGGGGCCAGCGGGGAGCTGTTTTTT. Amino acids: CASSFLSFRGASGELFF.

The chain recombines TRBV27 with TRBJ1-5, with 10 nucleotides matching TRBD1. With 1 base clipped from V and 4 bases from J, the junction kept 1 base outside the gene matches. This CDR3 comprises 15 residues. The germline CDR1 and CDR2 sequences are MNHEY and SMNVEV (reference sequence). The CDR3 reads CASSLLGQGNQPQHF. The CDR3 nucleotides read TGTGCCAGCAGTTTATTGGGACAGGGGAATCAGCCCCAGCATTTT.

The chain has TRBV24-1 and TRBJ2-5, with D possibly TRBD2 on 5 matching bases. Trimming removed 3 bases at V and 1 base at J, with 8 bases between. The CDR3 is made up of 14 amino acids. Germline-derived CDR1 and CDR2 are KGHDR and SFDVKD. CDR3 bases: TGTGCCACCAGTGATGGGAGTGCCCAAGAGACCCAGTACTTC. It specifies CATSDGSAQETQYF.

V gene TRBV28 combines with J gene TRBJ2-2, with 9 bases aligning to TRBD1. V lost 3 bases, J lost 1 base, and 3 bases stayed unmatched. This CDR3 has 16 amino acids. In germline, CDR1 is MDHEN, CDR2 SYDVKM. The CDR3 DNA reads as TGTGCCAGCAGTTTTTGGGACAGGGAGAACACCGGGGAGCTGTTTTTT. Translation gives CASSFWDRENTGELFF.

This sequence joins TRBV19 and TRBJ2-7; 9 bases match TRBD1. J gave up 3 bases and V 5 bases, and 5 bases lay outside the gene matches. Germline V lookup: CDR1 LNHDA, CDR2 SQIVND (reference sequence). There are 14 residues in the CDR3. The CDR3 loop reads CASSAGQGFYEQYF. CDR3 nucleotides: TGTGCCAGTAGTGCGGGACAGGGTTTCTACGAGCAGTACTTC. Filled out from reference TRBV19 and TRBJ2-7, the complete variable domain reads DGGITQSPKYLFRKEGQNVTLSCEQNLNHDAMYWYRQDPGQGLRLIYYSQIVNDFQKGDIAEGYSVSREKKESFPLTVTSAQKNPTAFYLCASSAGQGFYEQYFGPGTRLTVT.

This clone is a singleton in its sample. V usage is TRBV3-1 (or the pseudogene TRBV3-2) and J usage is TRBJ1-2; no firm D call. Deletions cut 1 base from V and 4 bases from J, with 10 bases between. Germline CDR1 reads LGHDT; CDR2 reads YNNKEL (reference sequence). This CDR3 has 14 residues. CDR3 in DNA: TGTGCCAGCAGCCAAGGGGCAATTAGCTATGGCTACACCTTC. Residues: CASSQGAISYGYTF.

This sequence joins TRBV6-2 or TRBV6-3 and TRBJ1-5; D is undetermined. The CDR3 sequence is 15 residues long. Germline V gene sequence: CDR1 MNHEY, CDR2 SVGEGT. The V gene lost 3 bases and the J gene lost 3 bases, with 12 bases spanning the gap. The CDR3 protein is CASSYNSGFNQPQHF. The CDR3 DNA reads TGTGCCAGCAGTTATAATTCGGGGTTCAATCAGCCCCAGCATTTT.

CDR3 DNA: TGTGCCAGCAGTGAAAGAGGGTTGGACACCGGGGAGCTGTTTTTT. Translation gives CASSERGLDTGELFF. This chain links TRBV2 with TRBJ2-2; tentative D call: TRBD2 (5 bases). The CDR3 has 15 residues. Trimming removed 2 bases from V and 3 bases from J, with 10 bases in between. Germline values: CDR1 SNHLY, CDR2 FYNNEI.

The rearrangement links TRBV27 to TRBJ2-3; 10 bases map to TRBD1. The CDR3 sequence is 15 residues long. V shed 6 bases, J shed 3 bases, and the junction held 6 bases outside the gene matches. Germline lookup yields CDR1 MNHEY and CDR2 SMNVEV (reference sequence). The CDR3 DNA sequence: TGTGCCAGCAGGTGGGGGACAGGGGTAACAGATACGCAGTATTTT. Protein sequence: CASRWGTGVTDTQYF.

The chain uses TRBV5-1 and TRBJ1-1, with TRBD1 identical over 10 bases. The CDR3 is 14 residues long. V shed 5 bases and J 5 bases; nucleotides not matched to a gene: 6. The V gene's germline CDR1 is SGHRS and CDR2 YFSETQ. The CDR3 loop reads CASRPGTGATEAFF. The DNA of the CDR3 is TGCGCCAGCAGACCCGGGACAGGGGCTACTGAAGCTTTCTTT.

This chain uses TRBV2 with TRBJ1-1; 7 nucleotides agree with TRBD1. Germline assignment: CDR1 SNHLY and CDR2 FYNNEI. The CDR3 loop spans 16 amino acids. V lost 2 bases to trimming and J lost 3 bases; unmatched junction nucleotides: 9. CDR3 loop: CASSEMGDSSHTEAFF. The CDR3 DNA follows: TGTGCCAGCAGTGAAATGGGGGACAGTTCACACACTGAAGCTTTCTTT.

The CDR3 region has the DNA TGTGCCCGTACACTTACAGGGAGCACGTATGGCTACACCTTC. Amino acids: CARTLTGSTYGYTF. J is TRBJ1-2 and V is TRBV30; tentatively, D is TRBD1 (6 bases). The CDR3 has 14 amino acids. Germline CDR1 and CDR2: GTSNPN and SVGIG (reference sequence). The ends were cut back, 8 bases at V and 5 bases at J, with 21 bases in the middle.

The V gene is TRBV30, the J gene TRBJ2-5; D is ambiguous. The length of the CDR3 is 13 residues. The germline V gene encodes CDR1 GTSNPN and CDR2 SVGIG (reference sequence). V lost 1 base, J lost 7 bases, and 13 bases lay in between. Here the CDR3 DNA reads TGTGCCTGGAGTGACGACCCCGGCGGGACCCAGTACTTC. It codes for CAWSDDPGGTQYF.

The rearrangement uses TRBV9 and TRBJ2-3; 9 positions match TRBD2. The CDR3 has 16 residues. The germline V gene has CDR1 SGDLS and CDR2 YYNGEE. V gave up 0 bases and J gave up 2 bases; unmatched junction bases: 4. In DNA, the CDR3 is TGTGCCAGCAGCGTAGGGGCTAGCGGGGTCACAGATACGCAGTATTTT. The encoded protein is CASSVGASGVTDTQYF.

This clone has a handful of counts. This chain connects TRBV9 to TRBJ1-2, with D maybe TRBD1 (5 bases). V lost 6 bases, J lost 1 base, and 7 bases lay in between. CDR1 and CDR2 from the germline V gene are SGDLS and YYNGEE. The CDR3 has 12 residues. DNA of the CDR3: TGTGCCAGCACGGACATTAACTATGGCTACACCTTC. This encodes CASTDINYGYTF.

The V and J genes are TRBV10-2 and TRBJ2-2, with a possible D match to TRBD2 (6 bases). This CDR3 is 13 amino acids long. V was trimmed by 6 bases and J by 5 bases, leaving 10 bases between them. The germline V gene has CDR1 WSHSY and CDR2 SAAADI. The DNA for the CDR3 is TGCGCCAGCAGCGGGAGTCGTACCGGGGAGCTGTTTTTT. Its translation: CASSGSRTGELFF.

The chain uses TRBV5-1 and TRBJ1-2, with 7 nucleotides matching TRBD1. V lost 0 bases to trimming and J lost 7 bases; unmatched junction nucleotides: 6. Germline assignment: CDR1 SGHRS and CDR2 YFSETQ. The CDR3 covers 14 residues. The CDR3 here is CASSLDTGVTGYTF. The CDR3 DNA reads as TGCGCCAGCAGCTTGGATACAGGGGTGACTGGCTACACCTTC.

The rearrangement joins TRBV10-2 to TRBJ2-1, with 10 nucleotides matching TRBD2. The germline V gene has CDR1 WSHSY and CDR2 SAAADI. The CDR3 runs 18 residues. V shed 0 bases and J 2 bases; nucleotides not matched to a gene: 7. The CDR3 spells CASSESWASGRTYNEQFF. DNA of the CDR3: TGCGCCAGCAGTGAGTCGTGGGCTAGCGGGAGAACCTACAATGAGCAGTTCTTC.

CDR3 sequence (DNA): TGCGCCAGCAGTGCACAAATGGGGGGGAGCCAGCATTTT. It codes for CASSAQMGGSQHF. This rearrangement joins TRBV10-2 to TRBJ1-5, with D perhaps matching TRBD1 (5 bases). Trimming cost V 4 bases and J 12 bases, with 16 bases left between them. The CDR3 totals 13 residues. CDR1 is WSHSY and CDR2 is SAAADI in the germline V gene.

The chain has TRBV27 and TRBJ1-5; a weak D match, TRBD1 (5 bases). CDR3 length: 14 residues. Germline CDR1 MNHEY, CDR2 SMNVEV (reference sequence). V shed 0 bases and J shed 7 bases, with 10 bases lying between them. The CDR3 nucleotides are TGTGCCAGCAGTTTATCAGGGGCAGGCCAGCCCCAGCATTTT. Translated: CASSLSGAGQPQHF.

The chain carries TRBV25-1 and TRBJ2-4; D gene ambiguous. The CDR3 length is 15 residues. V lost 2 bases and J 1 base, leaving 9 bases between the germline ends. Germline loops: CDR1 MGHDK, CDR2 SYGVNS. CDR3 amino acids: CASSEQDLAKNIQYF. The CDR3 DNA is TGTGCCAGCAGTGAACAGGATCTCGCCAAAAACATTCAGTACTTC. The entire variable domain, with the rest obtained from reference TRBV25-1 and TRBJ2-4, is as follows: EADIYQTPRYLVIGTGKKITLECSQTMGHDKMYWYQQDPGMELHLIHYSYGVNSTEKGDLSSESTVSRIRTEHFPLTLESARPSHTSQYLCASSEQDLAKNIQYFGAGTRLSVL.

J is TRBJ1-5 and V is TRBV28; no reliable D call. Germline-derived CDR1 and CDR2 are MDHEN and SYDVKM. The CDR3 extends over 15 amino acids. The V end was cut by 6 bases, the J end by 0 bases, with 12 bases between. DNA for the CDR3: TGTGCCAGCAGCCAGGTTAGAGTTAGCAATCAGCCCCAGCATTTT. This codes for CASSQVRVSNQPQHF.

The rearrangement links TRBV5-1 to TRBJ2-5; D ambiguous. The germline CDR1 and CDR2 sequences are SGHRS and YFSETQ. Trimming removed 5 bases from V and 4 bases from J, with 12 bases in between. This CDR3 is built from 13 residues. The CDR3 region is CASSPGSGETQYF. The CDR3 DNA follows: TGCGCCAGCAGTCCAGGTAGTGGAGAGACCCAGTACTTC.

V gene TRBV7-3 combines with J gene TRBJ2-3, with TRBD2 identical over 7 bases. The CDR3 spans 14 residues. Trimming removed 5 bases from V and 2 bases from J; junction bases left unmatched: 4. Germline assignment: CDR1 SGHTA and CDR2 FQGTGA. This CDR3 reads CASSPGTNTDTQYF. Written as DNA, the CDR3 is TGTGCCAGCAGCCCAGGGACTAACACAGATACGCAGTATTTT.

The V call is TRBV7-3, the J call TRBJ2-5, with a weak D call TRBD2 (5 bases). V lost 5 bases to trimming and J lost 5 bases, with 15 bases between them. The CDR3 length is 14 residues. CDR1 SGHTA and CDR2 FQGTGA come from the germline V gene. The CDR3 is CASSPRSRGETQYF. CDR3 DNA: TGTGCCAGCAGCCCAAGAAGTCGAGGGGAGACCCAGTACTTC.

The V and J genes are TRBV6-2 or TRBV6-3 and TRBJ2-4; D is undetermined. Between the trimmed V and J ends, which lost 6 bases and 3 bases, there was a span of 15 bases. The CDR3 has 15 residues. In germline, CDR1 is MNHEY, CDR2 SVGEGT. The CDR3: CASSPPGVGKNIQYF. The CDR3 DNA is TGTGCCAGCAGCCCTCCCGGAGTGGGCAAAAACATTCAGTACTTC.